What follows are 17 T cell receptor beta chains derived from one specimen sequenced in a study of human T cells and chemical hapten exposure. TCRdb reanalysed the RACE reads using MiXCR and keeps one entry per CDR3 protein. The table has more than 300,000 distinct CDR3 sequences, around 5.5% seen once. Time point described: pre-sensitization, week 0. Treatment defined: therapeutic diphenylcyclopropenone sensitization with weekly scalp DPC. Source: whole blood, taken in connection with sensitization to the hapten diphenylcyclopropenone (DPC). Receptor source: a woman between 50 and 59 years old with alopecia areata. Some clones in this sample may be carry-over from other donors' samples.

This clonotype showed up just a few times. The chain recombines TRBV7-7 with TRBJ1-6; 7 bases are a match to TRBD1. V gave up 4 bases and J gave up 8 bases; unmatched junction bases: 2. This CDR3 region has 13 residues. Germline lookup yields CDR1 SSHAT and CDR2 FNYEAQ (reference sequence). In DNA, the CDR3 is TGTGCCAGCAGCTCCGGGACAGATTCACCCCTCCACTTT. Translated: CASSSGTDSPLHF. Using reference TRBV7-7 and TRBJ1-6 for the parts outside the CDR3, the full variable domain is GAGVSQSPRYKVTKRGQDVTLRCDPISSHATLYWYQQALGQGPEFLTYFNYEAQPDKSGLPSDRFSAERPEGSISTLTIQRTEQRDSAMYRCASSSGTDSPLHFGNGTRLTVT.

V gene TRBV7-2 combines with J gene TRBJ2-1; the match to TRBD2 covers 12 bases. CDR1 and CDR2 from the germline V gene are SGHTA and FQGNSA. The J segment lost 7 bases and the V segment lost 2 bases, leaving 9 bases of the junction unmatched. CDR3 size: 17 residues. The CDR3 sequence is CASSLQHTSGRKNEQFF. For the CDR3, the DNA is TGTGCCAGCAGCTTACAACATACTAGCGGGAGGAAGAATGAGCAGTTCTTC. Based on the CDR3 plus reference TRBV7-2 and TRBJ2-1, the full variable domain is GAGVSQSPSNKVTEKGKDVELRCDPISGHTALYWYRQSLGQGLEFLIYFQGNSAPDKSGLPSDRFSAERTGGSVSTLTIQRTQQEDSAVYLCASSLQHTSGRKNEQFFGPGTRLTVL.

This clonotype was counted many times. The chain joins TRBV12-3 or TRBV12-4 to TRBJ2-7, with D possibly matching TRBD1 (6 bases). V gave up 4 bases and J gave up 4 bases, with 14 bases separating them. The CDR3 extends over 14 amino acids. As DNA, the CDR3 is TGTGCCAGCAGTTGGCCAGGGACAAAGTACGAGCAGTACTTC. Amino acids: CASSWPGTKYEQYF.

This clonotype was found a few times. This chain links TRBV7-8 with TRBJ1-6; 8 nucleotides align to TRBD1. Germline values: CDR1 SGHVS, CDR2 FQNEAQ. The CDR3 runs to 16 residues. V lost 3 bases and J lost 5; bases outside the gene matches: 6. CDR3 sequence: CASSLTGTGNNSPLHF. Here the CDR3 DNA reads TGTGCCAGCAGCTTGACCGGGACAGGCAATAATTCACCCCTCCACTTT.

This clonotype was seen repeatedly, ten times or more. The rearrangement links TRBV24-1 to TRBJ2-1; 7 positions agree with TRBD2. V shed 9 bases, J shed 4 bases, and the junction held 5 bases outside the gene matches. Germline V lookup: CDR1 KGHDR, CDR2 SFDVKD. CDR3 size: 13 residues. CDR3 nucleotides: TGTGCCACCGGGGAGGGGCCTTACAATGAGCAGTTCTTC. This sequence encodes CATGEGPYNEQFF.

The chain recombines TRBV7-3 with TRBJ1-3; D may be TRBD1 (6 bases). The CDR3 extends over 15 amino acids. Germline V lookup: CDR1 SGHTA, CDR2 FQGTGA. V was clipped by 5 bases and J by 2 bases, with 13 bases between them. The CDR3 here is CASSQAGEAGNTIYF. The CDR3 DNA reads TGTGCCAGCAGCCAGGCAGGGGAGGCTGGAAACACCATATATTTT.

This rearrangement joins TRBV10-3 to TRBJ1-2; TRBD1 agrees at 10 bases. There are 15 residues in the CDR3. Unmatched junction bases numbered 5, after V lost 4 bases and J lost 3 bases. Germline V gene data show CDR1 as ENHRY and CDR2 as SYGVKD. Here the CDR3 DNA reads TGTGCCATCAGTGTTGGGACAGGGGAATACTATGGCTACACCTTC. Protein: CAISVGTGEYYGYTF.

Many counts were recorded for this clonotype. The chain combines TRBV12-3 or TRBV12-4 with TRBJ2-7; 12 bases agree with TRBD1. V was pared by 6 bases and J by 3 bases, with 3 bases of the junction left unmatched. The CDR3 is made up of 14 amino acids. CDR3 DNA sequence: TGTGCCAGCAGGGGACAGGGGGCGAACTACGAGCAGTACTTC. This translates into CASRGQGANYEQYF.

The sample holds many counts of this clonotype. The rearrangement uses TRBV5-5 and TRBJ2-3; weak D call: TRBD2 (5 bases). Trimming took 3 bases from V and 0 from J, leaving 11 bases between them. This CDR3 has 15 residues. Germline V lookup: CDR1 SGHKS, CDR2 YYEKEE (reference sequence). For the CDR3, the DNA is TGTGCCAGCAGCTGGCAGGCGGGTAGCACAGATACGCAGTATTTT. This encodes CASSWQAGSTDTQYF.

This clonotype was picked up a small number of times. This chain uses TRBV10-3 with TRBJ2-3; 10 bases line up with TRBD2. This CDR3 spans 17 amino acids. Trimming removed 0 bases from V and 0 bases from J; junction bases left unmatched: 3. CDR1 is ENHRY, CDR2 SYGVKD, per germline. The CDR3 spells CAISESGLALSTDTQYF. The CDR3 DNA follows: TGTGCCATCAGTGAGTCGGGACTAGCGTTAAGCACAGATACGCAGTATTTT.

This clonotype has a count of ten or more. V gene TRBV12-3 or TRBV12-4 combines with J gene TRBJ2-7, with D possibly TRBD1 on 5 matching bases. Trimming left V 2 bases short and J 7 bases short, with 9 bases between. The CDR3 spans 12 residues. CDR3 nucleotides: TGTGCCAGCAGTTTAAGTTCAGGGGAGCAGTACTTC. It translates to CASSLSSGEQYF.

The chain links TRBV20-1 to TRBJ2-3, with TRBD2 as a possible D gene (6 bases). In germline, CDR1 is DFQATT, CDR2 SNEGSKA (reference sequence). CDR3 length: 14 amino acids. Between the trimmed V and J ends, which lost 7 bases and 5 bases, there was a span of 19 bases. For the CDR3, the DNA is TGCAGTGGGACGCGTGGGGGGAGCTTAGATACGCAGTATTTT. Its protein product is CSGTRGGSLDTQYF.

This clonotype was counted between two and nine times. The chain is built from TRBV29-1 and TRBJ1-2; tentatively, D is TRBD1 (6 bases). V lost 5 bases and J lost 6, with 10 bases in between. There are 11 residues in the CDR3. The germline gives CDR1 SQVTM, CDR2 ANQGSEA. The CDR3 sequence: CSVPRGDGYTF. CDR3 nucleotide sequence: TGCAGCGTTCCCAGGGGAGATGGCTACACCTTC.

The chain couples TRBV7-9 to TRBJ2-3; D remains ambiguous. The CDR3 spans 16 residues. V dropped 4 bases and J dropped 0 bases, with 14 bases sitting between them. Germline CDR1 is SEHNR and CDR2 is FQNEAQ (reference sequence). CDR3: CASSSSVGLSTDTQYF. The CDR3 bases are TGTGCCAGCAGCTCCAGCGTAGGGCTAAGCACAGATACGCAGTATTTT.

This clonotype was seen ten or more times. J is TRBJ2-1 and V is TRBV4-3; TRBD1 or TRBD2 may be the D gene (5 bases each). The germline V and J ends were trimmed by 3 bases and 7 bases, with 13 bases remaining between them. Germline loops: CDR1 LGHNA, CDR2 YSLEER. This CDR3 is built from 14 residues. CDR3 protein: CASSQGRTGNEQFF. The CDR3 nucleotides are TGCGCCAGCAGCCAGGGGCGGACTGGGAATGAGCAGTTCTTC.

This clonotype showed up many times. This chain joins TRBV28 and TRBJ1-1, with D uncertain. The CDR3 length is 12 residues. V gave up 7 bases and J gave up 5 bases, with 11 bases separating them. The germline V gene has CDR1 MDHEN and CDR2 SYDVKM. The CDR3: CASTLLGTEAFF. The CDR3 nucleotides read TGTGCCAGCACCCTCTTGGGGACTGAAGCTTTCTTT.

This clonotype was counted between two and nine times. V and J are TRBV2 and TRBJ1-1, with 10 bases aligning to TRBD1. V lost 3 bases and J lost 4; bases outside the gene matches: 5. This CDR3 is built from 15 residues. The germline CDR1 and CDR2 sequences are SNHLY and FYNNEI. CDR3 coding DNA: TGTGCCAGCAGTGACCGGACAGGGGGACTCACTGAAGCTTTCTTT. Translated, it gives CASSDRTGGLTEAFF.